This T cell receptor beta chain was sequenced during a study of blood T cell repertoires in COVID-19. Across the study: Italy, Spain and the United States were the sources of the convalescent and acute COVID-19 samples. PBMCs, B-cell-depleted T cells, or T cells provided the cDNA or gDNA that made up the material.

A few counts support this clone. As originally analysed: It was from reference gene primer amplification that nucleated cell counts were estimated. Sequencing used immunoSEQ multiplex PCR; TCRdb keeps in-frame clones, though not all of them. That table furnishes V, J and clone size, whereas the DNA furnished D and trimming. The sample contains approximately 260,000 clones, roughly 82% of which appear only once. Germline lookup yields CDR1 MDHEN and CDR2 SYDVKM. The CDR3 extends over 17 amino acids. The junction had 12 bases not matched to a gene; V was cut back by 2 bases and J by 7 bases. This TCR was sampled from a woman older than 75 with active or convalescent COVID-19. The sequencing sample was made of peripheral blood. The V gene is TRBV28, the J gene TRBJ1-2; 11 nucleotides match TRBD1. The CDR3, as DNA: TGTGCCAGCAGTTTACTCCAGATCGGACAGGGGGCTAGTGGCTACACCTTC. This sequence encodes CASSLLQIGQGASGYTF.